Below, 3 T cell receptor beta chains from the same sample are listed, as sequenced in a study of blood T cells in healthy people across ages. A sample-barcoded 5' primer and a J-beta primer mix were used in a second PCR of roughly 7 to 12 cycles. TCRdb used MiXCR to reprocess the 5' RACE reads, holding one entry per CDR3 protein. Counted here are 450,000 to 600,000 distinct CDR3 sequences, about 28% occurring once; the ten biggest clones make up 3% to 4%. In addition, the sample was reused for a study of T cells of mothers and their children.

The sequenced sample consisted of blood. These receptors were collected from a boy aged 2-9 years in good health.

This clonotype appeared a few times. The chain has TRBV5-1 and TRBJ2-1, with a weak D call TRBD2 (5 bases). The DNA end is a closer match to TRBJ2-7, so the J assignment may be wrong. The CDR3 is made up of 13 amino acids. Germline V gives CDR1 SGHRS, CDR2 YFSETQ. This CDR3 reads CASSLTGVREQYF. The CDR3 DNA reads TGCGCCAGCAGCTTAACCGGGGTTCGCGAGCAGTACTTC.

The V call is TRBV27, the J call TRBJ2-2, with a weak D call TRBD1 (6 bases). Germline loops: CDR1 MNHEY, CDR2 SMNVEV (reference sequence). The ends were cut back, 6 bases at V and 6 bases at J, with 23 bases in the middle. The CDR3 totals 17 residues. Here the CDR3 reads CASSHLDRTAKAGELFF. CDR3 DNA: TGTGCCAGCAGCCACCTAGACAGGACAGCCAAGGCCGGGGAGCTGTTTTTT.

J is TRBJ2-5 and V is TRBV20-1, with D possibly TRBD2 on 6 matching bases. CDR1 is DFQATT, CDR2 SNEGSKA, per germline (reference sequence). The CDR3 covers 12 residues. The V gene lost 5 bases and the J gene lost 7 bases, with 14 bases spanning the gap. The CDR3: CSARPAGGTQYF. The CDR3 DNA reads as TGCAGTGCTCGACCCGCCGGGGGGACCCAGTACTTC.